Below are 20 T cell receptor beta chains sequenced from a single sample in a study of PD-L1 blockade in urothelial cancer. The time point is: pretreatment peripheral blood. This table comes from immunoSEQ multiplex PCR, and its TCRdb copy is limited to in-frame clones, with some not included. Here the sample spans tens of thousands of clones, about 83% being singletons. This material consisted of PBMCs, taken around atezolizumab (anti-PD-L1) treatment. These TCRs come from a man in his fifties or sixties with urothelial cancer.

This sequence joins TRBV4-1 and TRBJ1-3; TRBD1 agrees at 7 bases. The germline V gene has CDR1 MGHRA and CDR2 YSYEKL. Trimming cost V 2 bases and J 2 bases; bases outside gene matches: 9. CDR3 length: 17 amino acids. DNA of the CDR3: TGCGCCAGCAGCCAATCCATCGTGAGGGGGCCTGGAAACACCATATATTTT. Amino acids: CASSQSIVRGPGNTIYF.

CDR3: CASGPIQGASDTQYF. CDR3 sequence (DNA): TGTGCTAGTGGTCCCATACAGGGGGCCTCAGATACGCAGTATTTT. This sequence joins TRBV12-5 and TRBJ2-3, with TRBD1 matching 9 bases. CDR1 LGHNT and CDR2 FRNRAP come from the germline V gene. With 5 bases clipped from V and 4 bases from J, the junction kept 7 bases outside the gene matches. This CDR3 region has 15 residues.

The chain joins TRBV7-9 to TRBJ1-2; D is unresolved. The V gene lost 1 base and the J gene lost 2 bases, with 14 bases spanning the gap. The CDR3 consists of 16 residues. The V gene's germline CDR1 is SEHNR and CDR2 FQNEAQ (reference sequence). This chain's CDR3 is CASSLGTATLNYGYTF. The CDR3 region has the DNA TGTGCCAGCAGCTTAGGAACAGCAACCCTAAACTATGGCTACACCTTC.

The rearrangement joins TRBV5-4 to TRBJ1-2; the D gene is possibly TRBD1 (6 bases). Germline V gene lookup returns CDR1 SGHNT and CDR2 YYREEE (reference sequence). The CDR3 sequence is 13 residues long. Trimming stripped 2 bases from V and 8 bases from J, with 13 bases between. CDR3 DNA: TGTGCCAGCAGCTTTGCACAGGGTATGGGCTACACCTTC. Residues: CASSFAQGMGYTF.

The chain recombines TRBV30 with TRBJ2-5; 14 nucleotides match TRBD2. The CDR3 is 13 residues long. V dropped 5 bases and J dropped 5; count of bases not matched to a gene: 1. The V gene's germline CDR1 is GTSNPN and CDR2 SVGIG (reference sequence). The CDR3 bases are TGTGCCTGGGGACTAGCGGGGGGTGAGACCCAGTACTTC. The encoded protein is CAWGLAGGETQYF.

This clone appeared a single time. V gene TRBV5-6 combines with J gene TRBJ2-3; a possible D gene is TRBD1 (6 bases). Trimming left V 0 bases short and J 7 bases short, with 18 bases between. Germline assignment: CDR1 SGHDT and CDR2 YYEEEE. CDR3 size: 16 residues. DNA for the CDR3: TGTGCCAGCAGCTTGGCCTCGCAGGGGACCTTTAATACGCAGTATTTT. It translates to CASSLASQGTFNTQYF.

The genes are TRBV28 and TRBJ2-7; a weak D match, TRBD1 (6 bases). Germline assignment: CDR1 MDHEN and CDR2 SYDVKM. Trimming removed 5 bases at V and 0 bases at J, with 14 bases between. The CDR3 runs to 15 residues. The DNA for the CDR3 is TGTGCCAGCAGTACACCGAACAGGGTCTCCTACGAGCAGTACTTC. It yields the protein CASSTPNRVSYEQYF.

CDR3 DNA: TGTGCCAGCTCACAGGGGCCCCAGGAGACCCAGTACTTC. This translates into CASSQGPQETQYF. The gene calls are TRBV18 and TRBJ2-5; tentative D call: TRBD1 (5 bases). Germline CDR1 is KGHSH and CDR2 is LQKENI. Trimming shortened V by 4 bases and J by 5 bases, and 11 bases separated the two germline ends. The CDR3 runs to 13 residues.

This clone was recorded once. The chain employs TRBV6-6 and TRBJ2-7; 9 nucleotides match TRBD2. This CDR3 has 13 residues. The germline gives CDR1 MNHNY, CDR2 SVGAGI (reference sequence). V lost 8 bases and J lost 4; bases outside the gene matches: 6. CDR3 sequence (DNA): TGTGCCAGCGCAGGGACTAGCATTTACGAGCAGTACTTC. Its translation is CASAGTSIYEQYF.

CDR3 DNA sequence: TGTGCCACCAGCAGACCGAACTCAGGGCTAAGCTCCTACGAGCAGTACTTC. As protein: CATSRPNSGLSSYEQYF. The V and J genes are TRBV15 and TRBJ2-7; the D gene is possibly TRBD1 (5 bases). Germline V gene data show CDR1 as LNHNV and CDR2 as YYDKDF (reference sequence). This CDR3 has 17 amino acids. V lost 2 bases and J 0 bases, leaving 17 bases between the germline ends. Full variable domain (remainder filled in from reference TRBV15 and TRBJ2-7): DAMVIQNPRYQVTQFGKPVTLSCSQTLNHNVMYWYQQKSSQAPKLLFHYYDKDFNNEADTPDNFQSRRPNTSFCFLDIRSPGLGDTAMYLCATSRPNSGLSSYEQYFGPGTRLTVT.

This clone appeared a few times. The chain uses TRBV6-5 and TRBJ1-2; D gene uncertain. Germline V CDR1 and CDR2: MNHEY, SVGAGI. The CDR3 consists of 12 residues. Trimming pared 7 bases from V and 7 bases from J, leaving 13 bases between. The CDR3 coding sequence is TGTGCCAGCACCGCCGGGAGCCTTGGCTACACCTTC. It translates to CASTAGSLGYTF.

This chain uses TRBV28 with TRBJ1-1; a possible D gene is TRBD1 (5 bases). This CDR3 comprises 14 residues. The V end was cut by 3 bases, the J end by 11 bases, with 19 bases between. Germline-derived CDR1 and CDR2 are MDHEN and SYDVKM. DNA for the CDR3: TGTGCCAGCAGTTTGGGGACTCCAGTCCAGGCCGCTTTCTTT. This translates into CASSLGTPVQAAFF.

The genes are TRBV21-1 and TRBJ2-7; the tabulated D call, TRBD2, remains unverified against the DNA. TRBV21-1 is assigned pseudogene status. This CDR3 comprises 19 residues. The CDR3 here is CASSGQVLAGATEHYEQYF. The CDR3 region has the DNA TGTGCCAGCAGCGGGCAAGTCCTAGCGGGAGCCACCGAACACTACGAGCAGTACTTC.

This chain connects TRBV7-8 to TRBJ2-7; 9 nucleotides match TRBD1. The CDR3 is 15 amino acids. Germline V gives CDR1 SGHVS, CDR2 FQNEAQ. V lost 2 bases and J lost 3; bases outside the gene matches: 5. The CDR3 DNA follows: TGTGCCAGCAGCTTACAAACAGGGGGCAACTACGAGCAGTACTTC. Amino acid sequence: CASSLQTGGNYEQYF. The full variable domain, its missing parts supplied by reference TRBV7-8 and TRBJ2-7, is GAGVSQSPRYKVAKRGQDVALRCDPISGHVSLFWYQQALGQGPEFLTYFQNEAQLDKSGLPSDRFFAERPEGSVSTLKIQRTQQEDSAVYLCASSLQTGGNYEQYFGPGTRLTVT.

A single count supports this clone. The J gene is TRBJ1-1, the V gene TRBV5-4; maybe TRBD1 (6 bases). The V and J ends lost 5 bases and 0 bases respectively, with 14 bases between them. This CDR3 is 15 amino acids long. The germline V gene has CDR1 SGHNT and CDR2 YYREEE (reference sequence). The CDR3, as DNA: TGTGCCAGCAGGGGACGAGGGGGGGTGAACACTGAAGCTTTCTTT. It encodes CASRGRGGVNTEAFF.

In DNA form, the CDR3 reads TGCGCCAGCAGCCAAGGACAGGGGGCCGACGAGCAGTACTTC. Residues: CASSQGQGADEQYF. The rearrangement joins TRBV4-1 to TRBJ2-7, with TRBD1 matching 10 bases. V gave up 1 base and J gave up 5 bases; unmatched junction bases: 2. CDR1 and CDR2 (germline): MGHRA, YSYEKL. The CDR3 has 14 residues.

This chain joins TRBV29-1 and TRBJ1-2; TRBD1 might be the D (5 bases). The CDR3 has 17 residues. The ends were cut back, 6 bases at V and 2 bases at J, with 25 bases in the middle. The germline gives CDR1 SQVTM, CDR2 ANQGSEA. The CDR3 loop reads CSVERAQWARENYGYTF. The DNA for the CDR3 is TGCAGCGTAGAACGGGCCCAGTGGGCCAGGGAAAACTATGGCTACACCTTC.

The chain links TRBV6-1 to TRBJ1-6; D perhaps matches TRBD1 (5 bases). The V gene's germline CDR1 is MNHNS and CDR2 SASEGT. The CDR3 extends over 11 amino acids. V was trimmed by 6 bases and J by 8 bases, leaving 5 bases between them. CDR3 DNA sequence: TGTGCCAGCAGGACAGATTCACCCCTCCACTTT. Its translation is CASRTDSPLHF.

The V call is TRBV29-1, the J call TRBJ1-1; D gene ambiguous. The V and J ends lost 7 bases and 0 bases respectively, with 12 bases between them. The CDR3 spans 13 residues. Germline values: CDR1 SQVTM, CDR2 ANQGSEA. The CDR3 loop reads CSAPGELNTEAFF. The CDR3 DNA sequence: TGCAGCGCCCCCGGAGAGCTGAACACTGAAGCTTTCTTT.

V and J are TRBV13 and TRBJ2-2, with 9 bases fitting TRBD1. V shed 3 bases and J 1 base; nucleotides not matched to a gene: 3. Per the germline V gene, CDR1 is PRHDT and CDR2 is FYEKMQ (reference sequence). The CDR3 has 16 residues. This CDR3 reads CASSFSGQGNTGELFF. In DNA form, the CDR3 reads TGTGCCAGCAGCTTCTCGGGACAGGGGAACACCGGGGAGCTGTTTTTT.